The T cell receptor (beta chain) under discussion was sequenced for a study of vaccination and CD4 T cells after COVID-19. Across the whole study: Vaccination of participants consisted of two doses of either BNT162b2 or mRNA-1273 vaccine. The study sampled three convalescent patients at day 14 and again at days 161 to 241 post-vaccination.

Once obtained from cultured CD4+ T cells, the DNA was sequenced using the Oncomine TCR Beta short-read assay. MiXCR, applied by TCRdb to the PCR reads, yields one record per CDR3 protein. The sample consists of some 24,000 distinct CDR3 sequences, about 40% of them appearing once. A remark on this clonotype: Its antigen is unknown.

This sample's time point: late sampling 161 to 241 days after vaccination in a few convalescent patients. Treatment defined: roughly 10-day PBMC culture with coronavirus spike peptide pools or control peptides (ViraFEST assay). Trimming cost V 4 bases and J 2 bases, with 3 bases left between them. Germline CDR1 is SQVTM and CDR2 is ANQGSEA. The CDR3 runs 11 residues. This clonotype was sampled from a human donor who had recovered from COVID-19. This sequence joins TRBV29-1 and TRBJ2-1; no definite D call. Source: CD4+ T cells from blood, cultured in vitro, taken about 7 months after SARS-CoV-2 vaccination. In nucleotides, the CDR3 is TGCAGCGTTGTTCCCTACAATGAGCAGTTCTTC. Its protein is CSVVPYNEQFF.